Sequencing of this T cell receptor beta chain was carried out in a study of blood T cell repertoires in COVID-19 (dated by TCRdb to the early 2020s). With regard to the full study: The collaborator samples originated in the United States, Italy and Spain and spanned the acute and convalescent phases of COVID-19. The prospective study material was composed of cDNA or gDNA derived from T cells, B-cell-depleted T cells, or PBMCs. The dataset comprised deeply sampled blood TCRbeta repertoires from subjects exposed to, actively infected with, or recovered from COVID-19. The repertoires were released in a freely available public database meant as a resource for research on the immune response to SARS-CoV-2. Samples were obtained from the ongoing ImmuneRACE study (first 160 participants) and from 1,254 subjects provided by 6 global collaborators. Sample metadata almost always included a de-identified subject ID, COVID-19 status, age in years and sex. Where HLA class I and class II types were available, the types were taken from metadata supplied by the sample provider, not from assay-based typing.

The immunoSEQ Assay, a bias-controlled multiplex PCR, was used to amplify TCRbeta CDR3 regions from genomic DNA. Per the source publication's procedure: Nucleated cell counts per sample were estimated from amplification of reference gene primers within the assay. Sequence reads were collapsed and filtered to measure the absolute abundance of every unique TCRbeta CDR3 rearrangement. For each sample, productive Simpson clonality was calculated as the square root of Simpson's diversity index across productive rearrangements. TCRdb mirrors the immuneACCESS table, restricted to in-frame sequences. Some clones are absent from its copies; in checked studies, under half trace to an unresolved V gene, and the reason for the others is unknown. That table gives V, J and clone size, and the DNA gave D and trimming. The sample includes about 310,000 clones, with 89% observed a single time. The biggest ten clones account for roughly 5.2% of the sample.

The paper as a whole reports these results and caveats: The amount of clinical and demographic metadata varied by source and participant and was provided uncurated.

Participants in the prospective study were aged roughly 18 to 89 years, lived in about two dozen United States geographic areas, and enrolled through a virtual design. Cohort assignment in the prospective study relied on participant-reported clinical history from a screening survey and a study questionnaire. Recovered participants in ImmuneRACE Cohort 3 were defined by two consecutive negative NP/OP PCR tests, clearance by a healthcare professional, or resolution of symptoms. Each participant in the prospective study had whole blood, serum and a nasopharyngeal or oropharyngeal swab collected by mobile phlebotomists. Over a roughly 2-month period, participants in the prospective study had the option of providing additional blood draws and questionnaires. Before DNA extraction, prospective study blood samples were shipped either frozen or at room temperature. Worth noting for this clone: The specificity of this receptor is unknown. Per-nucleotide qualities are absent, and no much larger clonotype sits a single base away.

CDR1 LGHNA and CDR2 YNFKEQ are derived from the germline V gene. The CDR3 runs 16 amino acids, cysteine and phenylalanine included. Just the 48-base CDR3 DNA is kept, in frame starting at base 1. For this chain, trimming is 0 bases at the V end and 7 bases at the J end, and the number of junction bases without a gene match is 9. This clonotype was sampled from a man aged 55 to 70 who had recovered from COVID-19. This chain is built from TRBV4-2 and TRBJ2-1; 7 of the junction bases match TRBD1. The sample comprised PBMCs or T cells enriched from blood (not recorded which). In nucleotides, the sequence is TGTGCCAGCAGCCAAGAGGGAACCCCGACAGGGAATGAGCAGTTCTTC. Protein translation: CASSQEGTPTGNEQFF.